The 5 T cell receptor beta chains presented below share a single source sample, sequenced in a study of long-term antiretroviral therapy in people with HIV. Researchers ran immunoSEQ v3.0 at survey level. Method: immunoSEQ multiplex PCR; TCRdb's copy keeps in-frame clones and lacks some. Of more than 20,000 clones in the sample, around 85% were seen once. Sequences were derived from unsorted PBMCs, sampled 2.3 years after starting antiretroviral therapy. The receptor set was obtained from a man aged 35-49 years with HIV.

This chain uses TRBV10-1 with TRBJ1-1; D gene unclear. V was clipped by 3 bases and J by 7 bases, with 6 bases between them. Per germline, CDR1 WNHNN and CDR2 SYGVQD (reference sequence). This CDR3 comprises 11 residues. The CDR3 DNA is TGCGCCAGCAGTGAAGGGTTTGAAGCTTTCTTT. Its protein product is CASSEGFEAFF.

The rearrangement joins TRBV11-2 to TRBJ2-1; tentative D call: TRBD2 (5 bases). Germline loops: CDR1 SGHAT, CDR2 FQNNGV. The V gene lost 0 bases and the J gene lost 3 bases, with 12 bases spanning the gap. This CDR3 comprises 16 residues. CDR3 loop: CASSLEFTSIYNEQFF. The CDR3 region has the DNA TGTGCCAGCAGCTTAGAATTCACTAGTATCTACAATGAGCAGTTCTTC.

The chain joins TRBV30 to TRBJ2-1; maybe TRBD2 (5 bases). V was cut by 4 bases and J by 9 bases, with 16 bases left in between. Per germline, CDR1 GTSNPN and CDR2 SVGIG (reference sequence). This CDR3 region has 13 residues. The CDR3 loop reads CAWNRGLVFEQFF. The CDR3 region has the DNA TGTGCCTGGAATCGGGGTTTAGTATTTGAGCAGTTCTTC.

V usage is TRBV7-4 and J usage is TRBJ2-3, with TRBD2 identical over 10 bases. Germline assignment: CDR1 SGHVT and CDR2 SQSDAQ. The CDR3 totals 17 residues. Losses at the gene ends were 4 bases for V and 3 bases for J; bases not matched to a gene: 10. CDR3 in DNA: TGTGCCAGCAGCTCCCGTCCTGGGACTAGCGAGACAGATACGCAGTATTTT. Translating it yields CASSSRPGTSETDTQYF.

The J gene is TRBJ1-1, the V gene TRBV7-9; tentative D call: TRBD1 (5 bases). From germline, CDR1 is SEHNR and CDR2 FQNEAQ (reference sequence). The CDR3 covers 13 residues. V was shortened by 5 bases and J by 4 bases, with 11 bases between the two germline ends. In DNA, the CDR3 is TGTGCCAGCAGCGCCCCAGGGTTCACTGAAGCTTTCTTT. It is translated as CASSAPGFTEAFF.